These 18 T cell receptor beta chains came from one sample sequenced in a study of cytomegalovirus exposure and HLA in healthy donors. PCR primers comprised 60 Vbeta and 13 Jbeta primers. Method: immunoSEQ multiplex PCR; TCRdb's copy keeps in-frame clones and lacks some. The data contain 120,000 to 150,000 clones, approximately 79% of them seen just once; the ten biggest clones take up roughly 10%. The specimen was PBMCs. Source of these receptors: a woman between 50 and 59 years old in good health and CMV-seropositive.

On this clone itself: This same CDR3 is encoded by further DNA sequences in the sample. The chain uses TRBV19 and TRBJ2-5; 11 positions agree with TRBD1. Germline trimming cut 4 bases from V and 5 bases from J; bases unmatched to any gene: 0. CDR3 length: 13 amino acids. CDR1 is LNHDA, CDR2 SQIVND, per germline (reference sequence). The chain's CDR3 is CASSRDRGETQYF. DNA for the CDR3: TGTGCCAGTAGTAGGGACAGGGGGGAGACCCAGTACTTC. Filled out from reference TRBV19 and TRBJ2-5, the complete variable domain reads DGGITQSPKYLFRKEGQNVTLSCEQNLNHDAMYWYRQDPGQGLRLIYYSQIVNDFQKGDIAEGYSVSREKKESFPLTVTSAQKNPTAFYLCASSRDRGETQYFGPGTRLLVL.

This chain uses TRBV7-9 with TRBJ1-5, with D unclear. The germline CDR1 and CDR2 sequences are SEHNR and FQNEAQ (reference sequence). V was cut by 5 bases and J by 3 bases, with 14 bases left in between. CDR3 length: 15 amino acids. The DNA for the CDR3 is TGTGCCAGCAGCCAAAGCACGGGGTACAATCAGCCCCAGCATTTT. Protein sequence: CASSQSTGYNQPQHF.

Here the CDR3 reads CASRSLRQGDLSGANVLTF. The CDR3, as DNA: TGTGCCAGCAGGTCTTTGAGGCAAGGTGATCTCTCTGGGGCCAACGTCCTGACTTTC. The genes are TRBV5-6 and TRBJ2-6; D is undetermined. CDR1 and CDR2 from the germline V gene are SGHDT and YYEEEE. CDR3 length: 19 residues. The V gene lost 5 bases and the J gene lost 0 bases, with 21 bases spanning the gap.

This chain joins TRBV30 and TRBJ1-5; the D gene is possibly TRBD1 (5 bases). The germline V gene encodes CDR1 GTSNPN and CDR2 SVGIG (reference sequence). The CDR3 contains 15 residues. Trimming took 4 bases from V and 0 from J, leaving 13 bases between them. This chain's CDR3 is CAWKGPGVSNQPQHF. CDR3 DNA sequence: TGTGCCTGGAAAGGTCCGGGGGTTAGCAATCAGCCCCAGCATTTT.

Here the CDR3 DNA reads TGTGCCAGCAGTCCCCCGAGGAGGGGACCCCCCTACGAGCAGTACTTC. Its translation is CASSPPRRGPPYEQYF. J is TRBJ2-7 and V is TRBV28, with D possibly matching TRBD2 (6 bases). Germline-derived CDR1 and CDR2 are MDHEN and SYDVKM. This CDR3 spans 16 amino acids. The ends were cut back, 5 bases at V and 2 bases at J, with 19 bases in the middle.

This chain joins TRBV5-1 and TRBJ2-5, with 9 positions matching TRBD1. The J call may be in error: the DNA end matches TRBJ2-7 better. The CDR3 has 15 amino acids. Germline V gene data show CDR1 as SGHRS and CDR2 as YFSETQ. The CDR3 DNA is TGCGCCAGCAGCGTAGGACAGGGGAGCTCCTACGAGCAGTACTTC. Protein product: CASSVGQGSSYEQYF.

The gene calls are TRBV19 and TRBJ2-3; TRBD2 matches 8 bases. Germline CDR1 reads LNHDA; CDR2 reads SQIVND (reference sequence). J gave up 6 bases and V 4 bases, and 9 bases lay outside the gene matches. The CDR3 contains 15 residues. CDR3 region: CASSNGGGPGDTQYF. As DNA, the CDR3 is TGTGCCAGTAGTAATGGCGGGGGGCCAGGGGATACGCAGTATTTT. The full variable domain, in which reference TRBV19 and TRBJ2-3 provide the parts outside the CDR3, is DGGITQSPKYLFRKEGQNVTLSCEQNLNHDAMYWYRQDPGQGLRLIYYSQIVNDFQKGDIAEGYSVSREKKESFPLTVTSAQKNPTAFYLCASSNGGGPGDTQYFGPGTRLTVL.

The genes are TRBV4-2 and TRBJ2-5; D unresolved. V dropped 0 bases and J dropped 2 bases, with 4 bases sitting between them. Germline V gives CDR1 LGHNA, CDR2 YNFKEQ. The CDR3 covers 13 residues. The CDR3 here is CASSQDRQETQYF. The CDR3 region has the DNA TGTGCCAGCAGCCAAGATAGACAAGAGACCCAGTACTTC.

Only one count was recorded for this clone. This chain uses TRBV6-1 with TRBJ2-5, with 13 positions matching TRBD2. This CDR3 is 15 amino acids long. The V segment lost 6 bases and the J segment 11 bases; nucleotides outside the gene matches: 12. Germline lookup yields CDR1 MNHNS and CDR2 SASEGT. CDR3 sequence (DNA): TGTGCCAGCAGACGACTAGCGGGGGGTCCCATAAAGCAGTACTTC. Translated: CASRRLAGGPIKQYF.

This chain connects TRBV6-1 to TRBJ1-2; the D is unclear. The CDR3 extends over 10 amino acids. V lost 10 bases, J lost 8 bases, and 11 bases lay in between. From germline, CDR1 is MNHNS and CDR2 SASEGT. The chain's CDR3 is CATREFGYTF. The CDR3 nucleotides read TGTGCCACGAGGGAGTTCGGCTACACCTTC.

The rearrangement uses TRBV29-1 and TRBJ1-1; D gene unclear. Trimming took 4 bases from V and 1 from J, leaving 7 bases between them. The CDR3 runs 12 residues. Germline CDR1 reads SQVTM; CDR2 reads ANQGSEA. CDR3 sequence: CSVVAENTEAFF. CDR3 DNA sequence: TGCAGCGTTGTGGCAGAGAACACTGAAGCTTTCTTT.

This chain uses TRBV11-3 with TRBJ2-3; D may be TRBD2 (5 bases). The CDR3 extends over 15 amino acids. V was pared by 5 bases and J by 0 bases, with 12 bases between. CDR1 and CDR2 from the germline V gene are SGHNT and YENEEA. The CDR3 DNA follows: TGTGCCAGCAGCCCTTGGACGGGGAGCACAGATACGCAGTATTTT. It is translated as CASSPWTGSTDTQYF.

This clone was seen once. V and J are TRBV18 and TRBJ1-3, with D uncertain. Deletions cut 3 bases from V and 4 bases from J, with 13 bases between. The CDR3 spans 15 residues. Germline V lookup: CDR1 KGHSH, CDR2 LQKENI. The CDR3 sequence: CASSPTSQQGNTIYF. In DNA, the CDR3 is TGTGCCAGCTCACCGACATCCCAGCAAGGAAACACCATATATTTT.

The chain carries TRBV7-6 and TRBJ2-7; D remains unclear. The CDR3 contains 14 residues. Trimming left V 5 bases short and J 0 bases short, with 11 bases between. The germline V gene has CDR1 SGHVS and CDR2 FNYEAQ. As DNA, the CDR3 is TGTGCCAGCAGCCCAGACTCGAGCTCCTACGAGCAGTACTTC. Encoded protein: CASSPDSSSYEQYF.

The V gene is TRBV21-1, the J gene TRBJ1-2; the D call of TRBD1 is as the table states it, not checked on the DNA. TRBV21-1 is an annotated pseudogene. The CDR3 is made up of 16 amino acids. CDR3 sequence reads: CASPNGDRKNGGGYTF. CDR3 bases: TGTGCCAGCCCTAATGGGGACAGGAAGAACGGGGGTGGCTACACCTTC.

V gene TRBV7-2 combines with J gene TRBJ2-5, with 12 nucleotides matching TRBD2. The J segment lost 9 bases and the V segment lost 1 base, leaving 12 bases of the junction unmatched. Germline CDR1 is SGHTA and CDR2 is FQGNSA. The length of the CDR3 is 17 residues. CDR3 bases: TGTGCCAGCAGCTTAGGTCCTCGACTAGCGGGGGCCCCCGCCCAGTACTTC. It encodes CASSLGPRLAGAPAQYF.

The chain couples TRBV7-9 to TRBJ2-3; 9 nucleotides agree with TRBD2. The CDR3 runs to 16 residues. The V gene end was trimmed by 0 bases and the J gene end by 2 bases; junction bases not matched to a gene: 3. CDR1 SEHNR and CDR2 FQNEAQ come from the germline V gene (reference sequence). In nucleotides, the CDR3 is TGTGCCAGCAGCTTAGCCCAGCGGGGGGCCACAGATACGCAGTATTTT. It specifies CASSLAQRGATDTQYF.

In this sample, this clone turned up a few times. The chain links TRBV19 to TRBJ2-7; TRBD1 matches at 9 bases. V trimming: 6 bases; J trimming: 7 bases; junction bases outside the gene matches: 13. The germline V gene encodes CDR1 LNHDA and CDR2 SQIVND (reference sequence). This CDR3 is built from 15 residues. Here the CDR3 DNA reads TGTGCCAGTAGCACCCGGGACAGGGAGAAAGGTGAGCAGTACTTC. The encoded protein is CASSTRDREKGEQYF.